This is a list of T cell receptor beta chains from one sample in a study of blood T cell repertoires in COVID-19. Only in-frame clones appear in the TCRdb table, and some are missing; sequencing was by immunoSEQ multiplex PCR. In the table there are 250,000 to 300,000 clones, roughly 80% of which are singletons. The sample comprised PBMCs or T cells enriched from blood (not recorded which). The origin of the receptors is a man in his forties who had been exposed to COVID-19. CDR3s include the opening cysteine and the closing phenylalanine or tryptophan. D genes are given only for firm matches. For some rows the clone size is stated as once, few or many, or as a class when expanded; others skip it.

d_call,clone_size,v_call,j_call,cdr3_aa,cdr3_nt
-,-,TRBV19,TRBJ2-2,CASKIRDKTTGELFF,TGTGCCAGTAAAATAAGGGACAAAACCACCGGGGAGCTGTTTTTT
-,once,TRBV11-3,TRBJ1-3,CASSQEYGNTIYF,TGTGCCAGCAGCCAAGAGTATGGAAACACCATATATTTT
-,-,TRBV6-6,TRBJ2-2,CASRRGSNTGELFF,TGTGCCAGCAGGAGGGGGTCGAACACCGGGGAGCTGTTTTTT
TRBD1,-,TRBV18,TRBJ1-2,CASSSGTGGYGYTF,TGTGCCAGCTCATCCGGGACAGGGGGATATGGCTACACCTTC
TRBD2,-,TRBV6-1,TRBJ2-1,CASSEGGTRDVNEQFF,TGTGCCAGCAGTGAAGGCGGGACTAGGGATGTCAATGAGCAGTTCTTC
-,many,TRBV5-5,TRBJ2-7,CASSFRQGFYEQYF,TGTGCCAGCAGCTTTCGCCAGGGTTTTTACGAGCAGTACTTC
-,-,TRBV7-2,TRBJ2-7,CASSKGQTAYEQYF,TGTGCCAGCAGCAAAGGACAGACTGCCTACGAGCAGTACTTC
TRBD1,once,TRBV19,TRBJ1-5,CASSKPPGQVFSQPQHF,TGTGCCAGTAGTAAACCTCCGGGACAGGTTTTCTCTCAGCCCCAGCATTTT
-,few,TRBV27,TRBJ2-7,CASSLQGGVRHEQYF,TGTGCCAGCAGTTTACAGGGGGGAGTGAGGCACGAGCAGTACTTC
-,-,TRBV5-1,TRBJ2-2,CASSLGSQAILTGELFF,TGCGCCAGCAGCTTAGGGAGCCAGGCCATTTTGACCGGGGAGCTGTTTTTT
-,-,TRBV28,TRBJ2-7,CASSLPGNNYEQYF,TGTGCCAGCAGTTTACCAGGAAACAACTACGAGCAGTACTTC
-,-,TRBV12-3/TRBV12-4,TRBJ2-1,CASSYQGNNEQFF,TGTGCCAGCAGTTATCAGGGGAACAATGAGCAGTTCTTC
-,-,TRBV11-2,TRBJ2-7,CASSLVARMEYEQYF,TGTGCCAGCAGCTTAGTGGCCAGAATGGAGTACGAGCAGTACTTC
TRBD1,-,TRBV9,TRBJ2-3,CASSALTGQGSDTQYF,TGTGCCAGCAGCGCACTCACCGGACAGGGCTCCGATACGCAGTATTTT
TRBD1,-,TRBV9,TRBJ2-5,CASSVDRGRGETQYF,TGTGCCAGCAGCGTAGACAGGGGGCGAGGGGAGACCCAGTACTTC
TRBD2,-,TRBV7-2,TRBJ2-1,CASSLVGGGPGVEQFF,TGTGCCAGCAGCTTAGTTGGGGGAGGGCCCGGGGTGGAGCAGTTCTTC
TRBD1,-,TRBV30,TRBJ2-4,CACTGDSGIQYF,TGTGCCTGCACAGGGGACAGCGGCATTCAGTACTTC
-,once,TRBV7-3,TRBJ2-1,CASSLVLGHEQFF,TGTGCCAGCAGCTTAGTACTAGGCCATGAGCAGTTCTTC
TRBD2,once,TRBV5-8,TRBJ2-7,CASSLLISSGSFYEQYF,TGTGCCAGCAGCTTGCTAATCTCTAGCGGGAGTTTCTACGAGCAGTACTTC
-,-,TRBV19,TRBJ1-5,CASSIYPQPQHF,TGTGCCAGTAGTATTTATCCTCAGCCCCAGCATTTT
TRBD1,-,TRBV5-1,TRBJ2-2,CASSWRTGGRTGELFF,TGCGCCAGCAGCTGGAGGACAGGTGGGCGCACCGGGGAGCTGTTTTTT
-,-,TRBV19,TRBJ1-6,CASATGYGSYNSPLHF,TGTGCCAGTGCCACGGGTTACGGCTCCTATAATTCACCCCTCCACTTT
TRBD2,-,TRBV5-1,TRBJ2-1,CASSPPGTSVYNEQFF,TGCGCCAGCAGCCCCCCGGGGACTAGCGTGTACAATGAGCAGTTCTTC
-,-,TRBV3-1/TRBV3-2,TRBJ2-5,CASSPGGTQYF,TGTGCCAGCAGCCCCGGCGGGACCCAGTACTTC
-,-,TRBV5-1,TRBJ2-1,CASSLTRDEQFF,TGCGCCAGCAGCTTGACGCGGGATGAGCAGTTCTTC
-,-,TRBV27,TRBJ1-2,CASSFQGYYGYTF,TGTGCCAGCAGTTTTCAGGGGTACTATGGCTACACCTTC
TRBD2,-,TRBV19,TRBJ2-2,CASSIRRLASGELFF,TGTGCCAGTAGTATACGTAGACTAGCAAGCGGGGAGCTGTTTTTT